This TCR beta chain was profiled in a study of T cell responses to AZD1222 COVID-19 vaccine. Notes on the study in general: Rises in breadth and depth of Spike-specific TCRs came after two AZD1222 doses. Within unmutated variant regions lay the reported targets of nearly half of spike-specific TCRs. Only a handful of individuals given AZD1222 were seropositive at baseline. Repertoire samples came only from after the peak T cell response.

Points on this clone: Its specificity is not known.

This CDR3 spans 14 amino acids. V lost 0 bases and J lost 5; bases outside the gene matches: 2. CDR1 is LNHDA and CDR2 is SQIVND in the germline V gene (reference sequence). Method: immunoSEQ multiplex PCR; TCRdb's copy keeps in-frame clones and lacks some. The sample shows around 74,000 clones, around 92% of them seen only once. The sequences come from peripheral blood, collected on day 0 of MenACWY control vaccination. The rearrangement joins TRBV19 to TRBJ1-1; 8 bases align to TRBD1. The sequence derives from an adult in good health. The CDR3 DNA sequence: TGTGCCAGTAGTATAGACAGGGGGCCTACTGAAGCTTTCTTT. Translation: CASSIDRGPTEAFF.